This T cell receptor beta chain was identified in a study of shared clonotypes between healthy human individuals. Whole-study results and caveats: Naive subsets generally had larger estimated richness than memory subsets.

Assay used: immunoSEQ multiplex PCR; TCRdb lists only in-frame clones, some missing. The table shows around 1,000,000 clones, with 77% occurring only once. About this clone: The antigen remains undetermined.

The CDR3 runs 13 residues. V dropped 1 base and J dropped 1 base, with 4 bases sitting between them. CDR1 and CDR2 from the germline V gene are SGHVS and FQNEAQ. The receptor was isolated from a young man in good health. Some clones in this sample may be carry-over from other donors' samples. Specimen: memory CD4+ T cells from PBMCs. Subset meaning: CD45RA-negative fraction. This sequence joins TRBV7-8 and TRBJ1-1; unclear D gene. CDR3 nucleotides: TGTGCCAGCAGCTTAGGAAAGAACACTGAAGCTTTCTTT. Translating it yields CASSLGKNTEAFF.